The following is a T cell receptor beta chain sequence with its context. The antigen is unknown. The V gene's germline CDR1 is DFQATT and CDR2 SNEGSKA (reference sequence). This CDR3 spans 13 amino acids. The data derive from a study of monozygotic twins with inflammatory bowel disease. The RNA usage for each TCR library was approximately 4,000 ng of total RNA. During cDNA synthesis, UMIs that each contained a 6-nucleotide sample barcode were added by means of template switching. TCRdb reworked the 5' RACE reads into one entry per CDR3 protein, no DNA. The sample totals about 210,000 distinct CDR3 sequences; its top ten clones hold less than 2%. Study conclusions and caveats: Researchers reported no repertoire similarity difference between concordant and discordant twins, possibly from limited power. Healthy co-twins, by inverse Simpson, had higher TCRbeta diversity than their siblings with IBD.

The chain combines TRBV20-1 with TRBJ2-1; TCRdb selects TRBD1, and the lack of DNA leaves this call unchecked. This receptor was taken from a human donor with ulcerative colitis or Crohn's disease, or a healthy co-twin of an affected twin (not recorded which). The specimen sequenced was blood. The chain's CDR3 is CSARGRRGLEQFF.